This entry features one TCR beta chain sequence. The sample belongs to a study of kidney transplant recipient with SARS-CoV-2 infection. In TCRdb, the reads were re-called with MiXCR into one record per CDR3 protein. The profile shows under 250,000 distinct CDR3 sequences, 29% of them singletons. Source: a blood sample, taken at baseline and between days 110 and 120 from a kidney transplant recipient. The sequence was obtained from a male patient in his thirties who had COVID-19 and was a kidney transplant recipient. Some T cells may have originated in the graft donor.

The CDR3 region is CASGRFASHFVLDEQYF. CDR3 DNA: TGTGCCAGCGGCAGATTTGCTTCCCATTTCGTGTTAGACGAGCAGTACTTC. The V call is TRBV3-1, the J call TRBJ2-7; D is undetermined. Germline loops: CDR1 LGHDT, CDR2 YNNKEL (reference sequence). CDR3 length: 17 residues. Between the trimmed V and J ends, which lost 8 bases and 5 bases, there was a span of 28 bases.